This T cell receptor (beta chain) was observed in a study of blood T cells in healthy people across ages. Looking at the study overall: About one barcoded beta molecule per two T cells was the capture yield of template switching. Study observations and caveats: A roughly linear age-dependent decrease characterized TCR beta diversity per million T cells.

A remark on this clonotype: The antigen remains undetermined.

With a J-beta primer mix and a sample-barcoded 5' primer, a second PCR ran about 7 to 11 cycles. TCRdb ran MiXCR on the 5' RACE reads and lists one entry per CDR3 protein. The sample holds 650,000 to 900,000 distinct CDR3 sequences, approximately 67% seen once. Trimming at V came to 5 bases and at J to 2 bases, leaving 9 bases not matched to a gene. CDR1 and CDR2 from the germline V gene are MNHEY and SMNVEV (reference sequence). This CDR3 has 16 amino acids. Total RNA was extracted at no less than 5 micrograms per sample. The rearrangement uses TRBV27 and TRBJ1-2; 9 bases match TRBD1. This sequence originates from a young man in good health. Sequenced input: blood. The DNA of the CDR3 is TGTGCCAGCAGTCCCCAGGGACAGGGTAGGAACTATGGCTACACCTTC. This translates into CASSPQGQGRNYGYTF.